These 12 T cell receptor beta chains originate from one sample sequenced in a study of metastatic and nonmetastatic thyroid tumors. None of the patients had undergone any treatment ahead of thyroid surgery. With MiXCR, TCRdb reprocessed the PCR reads. The sample carries tens of thousands of clones, around 12% recorded once. The specimen sequenced was tumor tissue. These receptors were obtained from a female donor with papillary thyroid cancer or a benign thyroid nodule (not recorded which). Some clones in this sample may be carry-over from other donors' samples.

This clone was detected ten times or more. The chain uses TRBV27 and TRBJ2-2; D unresolved. The CDR3 is 14 residues long. Between the trimmed V and J ends, which lost 6 bases and 8 bases, there was a span of 16 bases. CDR1 and CDR2 from the germline V gene are MNHEY and SMNVEV (reference sequence). This CDR3 reads CASRPRRAEGELFF. The CDR3 region has the DNA TGTGCCAGCAGGCCCCGACGGGCCGAAGGGGAGCTGTTTTTT.

Note on this clone: In this CDR3 the conserved last residue, phenylalanine or tryptophan, is missing, so a read error is likely. The chain's CDR3 is CASSTLGGTQYL. CDR3 in DNA: TGTGCCAGCAGCACTCTGGGGGGGACACAGTACCTC. This chain connects TRBV14 to TRBJ2-5, with D perhaps matching TRBD2 (7 bases). The CDR3 loop spans 12 amino acids. Per the germline V gene, CDR1 is SGHDN and CDR2 is FVKESK. Trimming shortened V by 5 bases and J by 11 bases, and 15 bases separated the two germline ends.

The sample holds many counts of this clone. The J gene is TRBJ1-2, the V gene TRBV12-5, with 7 bases matching TRBD1. This CDR3 spans 17 amino acids. The germline CDR1 and CDR2 sequences are LGHNT and FRNRAP. V shed 1 base, J shed 8 bases, and the junction held 16 bases outside the gene matches. The CDR3 DNA reads TGTGCTAGTGGTTTGGCCACATCGACAGGGCCCGTAGGCGGCTACACCTTC. This sequence encodes CASGLATSTGPVGGYTF.

In its sample, this clone was seen many times. CDR3 in amino acids: CAWSKGTGSYYGYTF. CDR3 sequence (DNA): TGTGCCTGGAGTAAAGGGACAGGGAGTTACTATGGCTACACCTTC. The chain recombines TRBV30 with TRBJ1-2, with 9 bases identical to TRBD1. From germline, CDR1 is GTSNPN and CDR2 SVGIG (reference sequence). The CDR3 covers 15 residues. V gave up 2 bases and J gave up 3 bases; unmatched junction bases: 7.

Points on this clone: Relative to the germline gene, one junction end is altered; a read error may explain this. This sequence joins TRBV5-1 and TRBJ2-2, with D perhaps TRBD1 or TRBD2 (5 bases each). The CDR3 length is 15 residues. CDR1 is SGHRS, CDR2 YFSETQ, per germline. In DNA, the CDR3 is TGCGCCAGCAGACAAATCCCTGGTGGGACCGAGGAGCTGTTTTTT. Translating it yields CASRQIPGGTEELFF.

The chain employs TRBV27 and TRBJ1-1, with no clear D. CDR1 is MNHEY and CDR2 is SMNVEV in the germline V gene (reference sequence). The CDR3 consists of 16 residues. The V end was cut by 2 bases, the J end by 0 bases, with 13 bases between. The CDR3 loop reads CASSLVSVAMNTEAFF. The CDR3 region has the DNA TGTGCCAGCAGTTTAGTAAGCGTGGCGATGAACACTGAAGCTTTCTTT.

This clone was seen ten or more times. J is TRBJ1-1 and V is TRBV18, with D maybe TRBD1 (5 bases). The germline V gene has CDR1 KGHSH and CDR2 LQKENI. The length of the CDR3 is 15 residues. V lost 0 bases and J lost 6, with 14 bases in between. CDR3 in amino acids: CASSPPKERGPEAFF. The CDR3 bases are TGTGCCAGCTCACCACCGAAGGAAAGGGGTCCTGAAGCTTTCTTT.

Only a few counts were recorded for this clone. The rearrangement joins TRBV6-1 to TRBJ2-7; D unclear. The V gene's germline CDR1 is MNHNS and CDR2 SASEGT. Between the trimmed V and J ends, which lost 6 bases and 0 bases, there was a span of 12 bases. The CDR3 has 14 residues. CDR3 region: CASRDVYNSYEQYF. The DNA for the CDR3 is TGTGCCAGCAGGGACGTTTACAACTCCTACGAGCAGTACTTC.

In its sample, this clone was seen a few times. Just one base apart from a much larger clone, this may be a read error. The chain is built from TRBV2 and TRBJ2-3; 7 bases map to TRBD1. CDR1 SNHLY and CDR2 FYNNEI come from the germline V gene. The CDR3 sequence is 15 residues long. In DNA, the CDR3 is TGTGCCAGCAGTGGACAGGGAAGCCGCACATATACGCAGTATTTT. Amino acids: CASSGQGSRTYTQYF.

V is TRBV11-3 and J is TRBJ2-7, with a tentative D call TRBD2 (5 bases). Per germline, CDR1 SGHNT and CDR2 YENEEA. CDR3 length: 16 residues. The V end lost 1 base, the J end lost 0 bases, and 13 bases lay between the germline ends. The CDR3 region is CASSLVLGRGSYEQYF. In DNA, the CDR3 is TGTGCCAGCAGCTTAGTACTAGGACGGGGCTCCTACGAGCAGTACTTC.

This clone was counted many times. The V gene is TRBV11-2, the J gene TRBJ2-1; 7 bases match TRBD1. The CDR3 length is 15 residues. Per germline, CDR1 SGHAT and CDR2 FQNNGV. Trimming cost V 0 bases and J 5 bases; bases outside gene matches: 4. Here the CDR3 DNA reads TGTGCCAGCAGCTTAGAAGGGACAGCCAACAATGAGCAGTTCTTC. It encodes CASSLEGTANNEQFF.

This clone was counted ten times or more. V and J are TRBV3-1 and TRBJ2-1, with TRBD2 matching 8 bases. Germline CDR1 LGHDT, CDR2 YNNKEL (reference sequence). The CDR3 is 14 residues long. With V trimmed by 4 bases and J by 6 bases, 5 bases remained unmatched. The CDR3 spells CASSPPGLANEQFF. CDR3 DNA: TGTGCCAGCAGCCCACCTGGACTAGCCAATGAGCAGTTCTTC.